One sample yielded the 4 T cell receptor beta chains listed below, sequenced in a study of blood T cell repertoires in COVID-19. Repertoires were generated with immunoSEQ multiplex PCR, while TCRdb's copy carries only in-frame clones and drops some. The table has approximately 300,000 clones, 80% to 90% seen once. Sequenced sample: peripheral blood. These receptor sequences come from a man younger than 45 with acute or convalescent COVID-19.

The genes are TRBV12-3 or TRBV12-4 and TRBJ2-5, with 8 bases lining up with TRBD2. The CDR3 length is 13 residues. J was trimmed by 5 bases and V by 5 bases; bases with no gene match: 4. The CDR3 loop is CASSPRGGETQYF. In nucleotides, the CDR3 is TGTGCCAGCAGTCCCCGGGGGGGGGAGACCCAGTACTTC.

This sequence joins TRBV5-8 and TRBJ2-2, with a weak D call TRBD2 (5 bases). The CDR3 contains 16 residues. Germline CDR1 is SGHTS and CDR2 is YDEGEE. The V gene lost 1 base and the J gene lost 0 bases, with 10 bases spanning the gap. The CDR3 coding sequence is TGTGCCAGCAGCTTGATCCGGGGAGCGAACACCGGGGAGCTGTTTTTT. Translating gives CASSLIRGANTGELFF.

The chain combines TRBV15 with TRBJ2-2; D may be TRBD2 (5 bases). Trimming cost V 0 bases and J 6 bases, with 17 bases left between them. The germline CDR1 and CDR2 sequences are LNHNV and YYDKDF (reference sequence). This CDR3 region has 17 residues. Written as DNA, the CDR3 is TGTGCCACCAGCAGAGAAGGAACTGGAGCGGTCCCCGGGGAGCTGTTTTTT. It yields the protein CATSREGTGAVPGELFF. The variable domain in full, completed from reference TRBV15 and TRBJ2-2, reads DAMVIQNPRYQVTQFGKPVTLSCSQTLNHNVMYWYQQKSSQAPKLLFHYYDKDFNNEADTPDNFQSRRPNTSFCFLDIRSPGLGDTAMYLCATSREGTGAVPGELFFGEGSRLTVL.

The genes are TRBV4-1 and TRBJ2-7, with 11 bases aligning to TRBD2. From germline, CDR1 is MGHRA and CDR2 YSYEKL. J lost 2 bases, V lost 2 bases, and 8 bases had no gene match. This CDR3 comprises 17 residues. The DNA of the CDR3 is TGCGCCAGCAGCCAACTCTCTAGCGGGGGGCGAACCTACGAGCAGTACTTC. Translation: CASSQLSSGGRTYEQYF.